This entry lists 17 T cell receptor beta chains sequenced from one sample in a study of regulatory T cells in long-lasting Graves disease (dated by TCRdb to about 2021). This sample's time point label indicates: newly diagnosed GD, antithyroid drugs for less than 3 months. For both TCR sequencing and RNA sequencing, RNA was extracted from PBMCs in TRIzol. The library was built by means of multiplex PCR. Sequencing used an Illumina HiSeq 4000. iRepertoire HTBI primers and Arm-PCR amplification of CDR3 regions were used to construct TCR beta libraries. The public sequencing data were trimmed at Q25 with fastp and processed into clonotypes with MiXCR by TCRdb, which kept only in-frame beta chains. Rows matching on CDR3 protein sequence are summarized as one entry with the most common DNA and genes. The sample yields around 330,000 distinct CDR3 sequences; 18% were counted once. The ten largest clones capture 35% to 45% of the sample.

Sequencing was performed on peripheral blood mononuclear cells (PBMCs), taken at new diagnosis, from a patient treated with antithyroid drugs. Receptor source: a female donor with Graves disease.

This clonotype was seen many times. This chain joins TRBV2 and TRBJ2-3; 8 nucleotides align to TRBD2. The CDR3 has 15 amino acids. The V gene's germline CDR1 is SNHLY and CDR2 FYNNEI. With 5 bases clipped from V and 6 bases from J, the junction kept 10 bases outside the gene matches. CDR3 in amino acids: CASSRGREVADTQYF. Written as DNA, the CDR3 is TGTGCCAGCAGTCGAGGGCGGGAGGTGGCCGATACGCAGTATTTT.

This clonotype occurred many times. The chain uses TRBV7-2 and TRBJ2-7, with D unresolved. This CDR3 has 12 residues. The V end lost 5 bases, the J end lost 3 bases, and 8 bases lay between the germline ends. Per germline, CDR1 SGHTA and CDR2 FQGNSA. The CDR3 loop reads CASSPPDYEQYF. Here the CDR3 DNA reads TGTGCCAGCAGCCCACCGGACTACGAGCAGTACTTC.

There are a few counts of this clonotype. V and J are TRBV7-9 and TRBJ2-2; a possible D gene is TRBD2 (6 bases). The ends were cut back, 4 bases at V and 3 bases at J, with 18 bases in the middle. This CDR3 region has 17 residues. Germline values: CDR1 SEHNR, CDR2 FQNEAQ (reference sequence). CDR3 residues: CASSSSGAREYTGELFF. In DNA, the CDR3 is TGTGCCAGCAGCTCCAGCGGTGCGCGGGAATACACCGGGGAGCTGTTTTTT.

The CDR3 reads CASSEEGGMNTEAFF. CDR3 in DNA: TGTGCCAGCAGTGAAGAGGGCGGTATGAACACTGAAGCTTTCTTT. The genes are TRBV6-2 or TRBV6-3 and TRBJ1-1; no reliable D call. Deletions cut 5 bases from V and 0 bases from J, with 13 bases between. Germline-derived CDR1 and CDR2 are MNHEY and SVGEGT. This CDR3 region has 15 residues.

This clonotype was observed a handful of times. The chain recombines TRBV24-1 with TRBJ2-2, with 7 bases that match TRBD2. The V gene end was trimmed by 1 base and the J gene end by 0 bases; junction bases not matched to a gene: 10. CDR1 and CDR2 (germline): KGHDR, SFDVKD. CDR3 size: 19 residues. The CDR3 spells CATSDFVGGTTSNTGELFF. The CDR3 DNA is TGTGCCACCAGTGATTTTGTCGGCGGGACTACCTCGAACACCGGGGAGCTGTTTTTT.

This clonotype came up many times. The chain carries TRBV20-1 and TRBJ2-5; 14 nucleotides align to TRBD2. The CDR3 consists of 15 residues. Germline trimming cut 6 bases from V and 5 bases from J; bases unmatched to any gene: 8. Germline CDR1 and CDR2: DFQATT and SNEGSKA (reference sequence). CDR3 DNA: TGCAGTGCGAAGACTAGCGGGAGGGGGAGGGAGACCCAGTACTTC. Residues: CSAKTSGRGRETQYF.

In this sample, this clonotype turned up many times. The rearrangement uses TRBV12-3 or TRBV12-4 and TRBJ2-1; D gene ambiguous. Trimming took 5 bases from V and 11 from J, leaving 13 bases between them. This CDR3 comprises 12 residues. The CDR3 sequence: CASSLPGMKQFF. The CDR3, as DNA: TGTGCCAGCAGTCTTCCCGGAATGAAGCAGTTCTTC.

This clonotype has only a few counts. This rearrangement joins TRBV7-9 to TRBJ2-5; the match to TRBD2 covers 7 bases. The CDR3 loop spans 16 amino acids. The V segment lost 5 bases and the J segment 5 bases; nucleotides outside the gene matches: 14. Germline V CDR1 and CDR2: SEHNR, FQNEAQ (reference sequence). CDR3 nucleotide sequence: TGTGCCAGCAGCCCTGGTTTGGCGGGAGCAGTGGAGACCCAGTACTTC. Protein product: CASSPGLAGAVETQYF.

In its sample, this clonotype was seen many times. The DNA of the CDR3 is TGTGCCAGCACCCAGGGGACTAGCGGGAGGGCCGGTCAGTTCTTC. Protein sequence: CASTQGTSGRAGQFF. This chain uses TRBV2 with TRBJ2-1; TRBD2 aligns across 16 bases. The germline gives CDR1 SNHLY, CDR2 FYNNEI. The CDR3 has 15 amino acids. The V segment lost 7 bases and the J segment 13 bases; nucleotides outside the gene matches: 10.

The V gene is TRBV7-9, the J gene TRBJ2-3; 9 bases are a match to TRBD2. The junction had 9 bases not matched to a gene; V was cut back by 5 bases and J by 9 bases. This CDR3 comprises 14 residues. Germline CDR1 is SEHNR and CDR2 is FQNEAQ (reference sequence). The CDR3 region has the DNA TGTGCCAGCAGCACTAGCGGGTGGGATGGAACGCAGTATTTT. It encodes CASSTSGWDGTQYF.

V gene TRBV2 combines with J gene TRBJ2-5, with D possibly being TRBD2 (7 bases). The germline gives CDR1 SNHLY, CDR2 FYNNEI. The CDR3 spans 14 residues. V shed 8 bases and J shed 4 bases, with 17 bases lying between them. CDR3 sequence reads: CASGGDKGRETQYF. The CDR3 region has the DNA TGTGCCAGCGGGGGGGACAAGGGGAGAGAGACCCAGTACTTC.

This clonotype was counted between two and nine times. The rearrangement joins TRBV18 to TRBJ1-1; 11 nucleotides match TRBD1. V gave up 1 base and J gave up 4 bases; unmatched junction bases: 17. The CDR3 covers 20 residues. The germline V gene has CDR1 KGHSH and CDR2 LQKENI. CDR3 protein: CASSPLSRRTGGLKGTEAFF. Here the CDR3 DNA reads TGTGCCAGCTCACCACTATCGAGGCGGACAGGGGGCTTGAAGGGCACTGAAGCTTTCTTT.

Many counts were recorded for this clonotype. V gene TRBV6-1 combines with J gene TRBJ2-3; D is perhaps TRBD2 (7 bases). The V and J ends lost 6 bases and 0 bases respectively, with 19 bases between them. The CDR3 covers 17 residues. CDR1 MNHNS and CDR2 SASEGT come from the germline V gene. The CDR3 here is CASRRWGGPGSTDTQYF. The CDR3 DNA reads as TGTGCCAGCAGACGGTGGGGGGGGCCCGGGAGCACAGATACGCAGTATTTT.

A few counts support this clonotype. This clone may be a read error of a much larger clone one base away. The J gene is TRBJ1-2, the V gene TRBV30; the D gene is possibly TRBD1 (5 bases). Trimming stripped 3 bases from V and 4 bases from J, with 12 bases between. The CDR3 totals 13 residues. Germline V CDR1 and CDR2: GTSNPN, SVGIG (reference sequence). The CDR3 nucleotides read TGTGCCTGGAGCGTCTCAGGGCTCTATGGCTACACCTTC. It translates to CAWSVSGLYGYTF.

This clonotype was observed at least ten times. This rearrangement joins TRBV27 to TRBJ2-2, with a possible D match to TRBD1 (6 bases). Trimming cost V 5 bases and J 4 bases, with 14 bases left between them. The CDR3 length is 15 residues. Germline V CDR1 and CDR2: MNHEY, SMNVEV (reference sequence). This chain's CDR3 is CASSPGDHLTGELFF. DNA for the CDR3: TGTGCCAGCAGTCCAGGGGACCATCTCACCGGGGAGCTGTTTTTT.

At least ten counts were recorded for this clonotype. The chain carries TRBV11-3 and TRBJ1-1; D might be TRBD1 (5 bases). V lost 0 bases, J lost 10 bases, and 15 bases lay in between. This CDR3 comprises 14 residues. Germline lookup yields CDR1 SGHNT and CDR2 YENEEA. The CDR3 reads CASSLDLWEGAAFF. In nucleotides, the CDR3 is TGTGCCAGCAGCTTAGACCTCTGGGAAGGGGCAGCTTTCTTT.

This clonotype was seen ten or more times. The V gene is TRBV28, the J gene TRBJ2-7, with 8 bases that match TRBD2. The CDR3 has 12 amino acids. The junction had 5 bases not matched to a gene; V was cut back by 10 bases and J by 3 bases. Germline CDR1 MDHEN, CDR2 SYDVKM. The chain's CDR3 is CATRGGYYEQYF. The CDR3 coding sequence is TGTGCCACACGGGGGGGTTACTACGAGCAGTACTTC.